A single sample is the source of the 20 T cell receptor beta chains below, sequenced in a study of shared clonotypes between healthy human individuals. Only in-frame clones appear in the TCRdb table, and some are missing; sequencing was by immunoSEQ multiplex PCR. The table lists a few million clones, 85% to 95% of them singletons. The material sequenced was naive CD4+ T cells from PBMCs. Subset specified: CD45RA+ positively selected. The receptors come from a young man in good health. Some clones in this sample may be carry-over from other donors' samples.

The gene calls are TRBV4-2 and TRBJ2-7, with a weak D call TRBD2 (6 bases). There are 15 residues in the CDR3. Trimming removed 4 bases from V and 6 bases from J, with 19 bases in between. Germline CDR1 and CDR2: LGHNA and YNFKEQ. CDR3 bases: TGTGCCAGCAGCCGAGGGGCTAGCGAGAGAACCGAGCAGTACTTC. Encoded protein: CASSRGASERTEQYF.

The CDR3 sequence: CASSGGTSGRSDTQYF. CDR3 sequence (DNA): TGTGCCAGCAGTGGAGGGACTAGCGGGAGATCGGATACGCAGTATTTT. The chain links TRBV2 to TRBJ2-3; 14 bases agree with TRBD2. This CDR3 has 16 residues. Per the germline V gene, CDR1 is SNHLY and CDR2 is FYNNEI. Trimming cost V 4 bases and J 6 bases; bases outside gene matches: 6.

This rearrangement joins TRBV30 to TRBJ2-3; tentative D call: TRBD1 (5 bases). V lost 7 bases and J lost 3, with 17 bases in between. Germline assignment: CDR1 GTSNPN and CDR2 SVGIG (reference sequence). The CDR3 has 14 residues. CDR3 DNA: TGTGCCTTGGGGCGGCCCCAAGGAACAGATACGCAGTATTTT. Encoded protein: CALGRPQGTDTQYF.

The chain recombines TRBV6-1 with TRBJ1-2; D gene uncertain. The CDR3 runs to 13 residues. From germline, CDR1 is MNHNS and CDR2 SASEGT. V lost 6 bases and J lost 6, with 14 bases in between. The CDR3 bases are TGTGCCAGCAGCCAGGAGGGCCGGGATGGCTACACCTTC. This encodes CASSQEGRDGYTF.

The chain employs TRBV7-2 and TRBJ2-3; 7 bases line up with TRBD2. There are 14 residues in the CDR3. CDR1 and CDR2 (germline): SGHTA, FQGNSA. V lost 5 bases, J lost 6 bases, and 8 bases stayed unmatched. CDR3 nucleotide sequence: TGTGCCAGCAGCCCGGGGAGGGTAGTCGATACGCAGTATTTT. This gives the protein CASSPGRVVDTQYF.

This chain connects TRBV18 to TRBJ1-2; no clear D gene. The CDR3 is made up of 16 amino acids. Trimming took 6 bases from V and 0 from J, leaving 17 bases between them. Germline assignment: CDR1 KGHSH and CDR2 LQKENI. CDR3: CASSPTPGLPNYGYTF. In DNA form, the CDR3 reads TGTGCCAGCTCGCCCACCCCGGGCCTCCCTAACTATGGCTACACCTTC.

The J gene is TRBJ1-5, the V gene TRBV4-1, with 7 bases aligning to TRBD1. The CDR3 is 14 amino acids. The V gene end was trimmed by 2 bases and the J gene end by 5 bases; junction bases not matched to a gene: 3. The germline gives CDR1 MGHRA, CDR2 YSYEKL. This chain's CDR3 is CASSQLGQYQPQHF. In nucleotides, the CDR3 is TGCGCCAGCAGCCAACTGGGACAGTATCAGCCCCAGCATTTT.

The V call is TRBV7-9, the J call TRBJ1-6; possible D gene TRBD1, 6 bases. The germline V gene encodes CDR1 SEHNR and CDR2 FQNEAQ (reference sequence). CDR3 length: 15 residues. Trimming shortened V by 3 bases and J by 4 bases, and 10 bases separated the two germline ends. The CDR3: CASSFTGPYNSPLHF. CDR3 coding DNA: TGTGCCAGCAGCTTTACAGGGCCTTATAATTCACCCCTCCACTTT.

Remarks on this clone: In the same sample, other DNA sequences code for this CDR3. V usage is TRBV20-1 and J usage is TRBJ2-7; D unclear. CDR1 is DFQATT, CDR2 SNEGSKA, per germline (reference sequence). The CDR3 totals 11 residues. V dropped 6 bases and J dropped 0 bases, with 6 bases sitting between them. CDR3 region: CSAPRSYEQYF. In DNA, the CDR3 is TGCAGTGCCCCGCGCTCCTACGAGCAGTACTTC.

The rearrangement links TRBV30 to TRBJ1-3; D gene unclear. This CDR3 has 16 residues. Germline loops: CDR1 GTSNPN, CDR2 SVGIG (reference sequence). Between the trimmed V and J ends, which lost 1 base and 0 bases, there was a span of 13 bases. The DNA for the CDR3 is TGTGCCTGGAGTGACCCCCTCGGTAGCTCTGGAAACACCATATATTTT. This codes for CAWSDPLGSSGNTIYF. The full variable domain, in which reference TRBV30 and TRBJ1-3 provide the parts outside the CDR3, is SQTIHQWPATLVQPVGSPLSLECTVEGTSNPNLYWYRQAAGRGLQLLFYSVGIGQISSEVPQNLSASRPQDRQFILSSKKLLLSDSGFYLCAWSDPLGSSGNTIYFGEGSWLTVV.

The gene calls are TRBV5-4 and TRBJ2-7; the D is unclear. V was clipped by 0 bases and J by 0 bases, with 10 bases between them. The CDR3 is 15 amino acids. Germline loops: CDR1 SGHNT, CDR2 YYREEE (reference sequence). In DNA, the CDR3 is TGTGCCAGCAGCTTGGGAGCGTTTAGCTCCTACGAGCAGTACTTC. Encoded protein: CASSLGAFSSYEQYF.

The chain combines TRBV27 with TRBJ2-7; no definite D call. The V and J ends lost 5 bases and 3 bases respectively, with 20 bases between them. CDR3 length equals 16 residues. Germline V gene sequence: CDR1 MNHEY, CDR2 SMNVEV (reference sequence). The CDR3 DNA reads TGTGCCAGCAGTCGCCGTCCGCCGGGTCTATTCTACGAGCAGTACTTC. Its protein is CASSRRPPGLFYEQYF.

This clone was seen once. This CDR3 is also generated by other DNA sequences in the sample. The rearrangement joins TRBV6-5 to TRBJ2-5; 9 bases fit TRBD1. Germline loops: CDR1 MNHEY, CDR2 SVGAGI. CDR3 size: 13 residues. Trimming took 6 bases from V and 4 from J; bases not matched to a gene: 3. CDR3 sequence reads: CASSRQGGETQYF. CDR3 DNA: TGTGCCAGCAGCCGACAGGGGGGAGAGACCCAGTACTTC.

Details on this clone: Other nucleotide sequences in the sample specify the same CDR3. This sequence joins TRBV7-9 and TRBJ2-2, with a possible D match to TRBD2 (6 bases). With 0 bases removed from V and 8 bases from J, the gap between germline ends came to 7 bases. CDR1 is SEHNR, CDR2 FQNEAQ, per germline (reference sequence). The CDR3 totals 13 residues. CDR3 nucleotides: TGTGCCAGCAGCTTAGCGGGAGGTGGGGAGCTGTTTTTT. Amino acid sequence: CASSLAGGGELFF.

Regarding this clone: Other DNA sequences from this sample encode an identical CDR3 as well. This chain uses TRBV7-3 with TRBJ2-7; D is unresolved. Germline V gene sequence: CDR1 SGHTA, CDR2 FQGTGA. V dropped 5 bases and J dropped 3 bases, with 14 bases sitting between them. This CDR3 is 14 amino acids long. CDR3 DNA sequence: TGTGCCAGCAGCCGCACCGGATACAGCTACGAGCAGTACTTC. It codes for CASSRTGYSYEQYF.

The chain links TRBV10-1 to TRBJ2-2; D perhaps matches TRBD2 (6 bases). Trimming left V 0 bases short and J 2 bases short, with 10 bases between. Germline CDR1 and CDR2: WNHNN and SYGVQD (reference sequence). This CDR3 has 16 amino acids. The chain's CDR3 is CASSESRGGNTGELFF. CDR3 in DNA: TGCGCCAGCAGTGAGTCGCGGGGCGGAAACACCGGGGAGCTGTTTTTT.

This rearrangement joins TRBV10-3 to TRBJ2-6, with D uncertain. From germline, CDR1 is ENHRY and CDR2 SYGVKD. The CDR3 has 15 residues. The V and J ends lost 6 bases and 1 base respectively, with 10 bases between them. As DNA, the CDR3 is TGTGCCATCAGCCGCGACTTGTCTGGGGCCAACGTCCTGACTTTC. This translates into CAISRDLSGANVLTF.

The gene calls are TRBV19 and TRBJ2-3; D is possibly TRBD2 (5 bases). CDR3 length: 13 amino acids. The germline gives CDR1 LNHDA, CDR2 SQIVND (reference sequence). Between the trimmed V and J ends, which lost 6 bases and 5 bases, there was a span of 12 bases. CDR3 sequence reads: CASRTRFRDTQYF. CDR3 DNA: TGTGCCAGTAGAACTAGGTTTAGAGATACGCAGTATTTT.

J is TRBJ1-2 and V is TRBV4-3; perhaps TRBD1 as D (6 bases). The CDR3 loop spans 14 amino acids. CDR1 is LGHNA, CDR2 YSLEER, per germline. Trimming shortened V by 2 bases and J by 3 bases, and 10 bases separated the two germline ends. In DNA form, the CDR3 reads TGCGCCAGCAGCCAAACGAGGGGGGACTATGGCTACACCTTC. This translates into CASSQTRGDYGYTF.

The CDR3: CASSPDRPELAKNIQYF. The CDR3, as DNA: TGTGCCAGCAGCCCCGATAGACCAGAGTTAGCCAAAAACATTCAGTACTTC. This chain links TRBV7-2 with TRBJ2-4; the D is unclear. The CDR3 runs to 17 residues. Germline loops: CDR1 SGHTA, CDR2 FQGNSA. V was pared by 5 bases and J by 0 bases, with 17 bases between.